This T cell receptor (beta chain) was recorded in a study of T cells in Graves' hyperthyroidism and ophthalmopathy. Study-wide background: The initial diagnosis was the point when peripheral blood was collected, ahead of any treatment.

Amplified regions were TCR beta CDR3 sequences from RNA transcripts. With the HTBI primer set, the TCR CDR3 went through a first round of RT-PCR. A single record per CDR3 protein comes from TCRdb applying MiXCR to the multiplex PCR reads. The data show more than 500,000 distinct CDR3 sequences, roughly 15% seen once. Researchers defined stable Graves' hyperthyroidism as no ophthalmopathy progression within 18 months. The CDR3 covers 13 residues. Germline-derived CDR1 and CDR2 are SGHTA and FQGTGA. V was trimmed by 4 bases and J by 6 bases, leaving 12 bases between them. Study-wide results and limits: Most expanded thyroid clonotypes above 0.001 also appeared in blood.

This clonotype was picked up many times. Its target is unknown. The chain combines TRBV7-3 with TRBJ1-1; D gene unclear. Source material: blood. This TCR was recovered from a woman under 40 with Graves' hyperthyroidism. Here the CDR3 DNA reads TGTGCCAGCAGCTCCTATGACACCGCTGAAGCTTTCTTT. Protein product: CASSSYDTAEAFF. The variable domain in full, completed from reference TRBV7-3 and TRBJ1-1, reads GAGVSQTPSNKVTEKGKYVELRCDPISGHTALYWYRQSLGQGPEFLIYFQGTGAADDSGLPNDRFFAVRPEGSVSTLKIQRTERGDSAVYLCASSSYDTAEAFFGQGTRLTVV.